This TCR beta chain stems from a study of cytomegalovirus exposure and HLA in healthy donors. Study observations and caveats: Accounts indicate the classifier identified cytomegalovirus status with strong specificity and sensitivity. In an earlier analysis, about 87% or about 30%: the productive usage of most TCR beta V segments.

On this clone: Its matching antigen is unknown.

Primers: 60 Vbeta forward and 13 Jbeta reverse. Sequencing used immunoSEQ multiplex PCR; TCRdb keeps in-frame clones, though not all of them. The profile covers about 250,000 clones, with around 83% appearing a single time and 0.2% to 0.25% taken by the ten largest. The CDR3 is 18 residues long. The germline CDR1 and CDR2 sequences are LGHNA and YNFKEQ. Everyone who donated was a healthy bone marrow donor. The clonotype was recovered from a girl aged 2-9 years in good health and CMV-seronegative. The chain joins TRBV4-2 to TRBJ2-5, with 11 positions matching TRBD2. With the DNA end fitting TRBJ2-7 better, the J assignment may be wrong. The sequencing sample was made of PBMCs. The CDR3 bases are TGTGCCAGCAGCCAAGAAATCTTTCCTAGCGGGGGGTTCTACGAGCAGTACTTC. Protein: CASSQEIFPSGGFYEQYF.